The entry below gives a single T cell receptor (beta chain) sequence along with its context. This sample was included in a study of cytomegalovirus exposure and HLA in healthy donors. The trim removed 0 bases at V and 0 bases at J, leaving 6 bases unmatched. This CDR3 has 17 residues. 60 Vbeta and 13 Jbeta primers were used in PCR. Sequencing used immunoSEQ multiplex PCR; TCRdb keeps in-frame clones, though not all of them. Here the sample spans a few hundred thousand clones, approximately 82% being singletons. The material sequenced was PBMCs. The TCR comes from a woman aged 55-70 years in good health and CMV-seropositive. The rearrangement uses TRBV23-1 and TRBJ2-7; 9 bases line up with TRBD1. TRBV23-1 is an ORF for which the function is uncertain. The CDR3 region has the DNA TGCGCCAGCAGTCAATCGCCCGACAGGGGGGACTCCTACGAGCAGTACTTC. It codes for CASSQSPDRGDSYEQYF.